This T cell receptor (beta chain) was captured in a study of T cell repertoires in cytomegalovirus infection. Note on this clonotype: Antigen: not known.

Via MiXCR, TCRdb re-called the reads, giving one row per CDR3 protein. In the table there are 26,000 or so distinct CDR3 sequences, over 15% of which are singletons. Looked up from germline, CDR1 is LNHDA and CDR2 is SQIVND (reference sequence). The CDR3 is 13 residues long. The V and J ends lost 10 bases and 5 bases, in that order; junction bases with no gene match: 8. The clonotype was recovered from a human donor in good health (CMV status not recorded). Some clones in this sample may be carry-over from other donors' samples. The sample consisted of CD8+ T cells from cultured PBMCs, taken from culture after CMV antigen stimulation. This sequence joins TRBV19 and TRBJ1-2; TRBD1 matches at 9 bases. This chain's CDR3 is CATRGTGTYGYTF. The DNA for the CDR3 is TGTGCCACGCGTGGGACAGGGACTTATGGCTACACCTTC.